A selection of T cell receptor beta chains follows, all from one sample in a study of long-term antiretroviral therapy in people with HIV. Only in-frame clones appear in the TCRdb table, and some are missing; sequencing was by immunoSEQ multiplex PCR. This sample has roughly 22,000 clones, with more than 65% found just once. Sequenced here: unsorted PBMCs, sampled 3 years after starting antiretroviral therapy. The receptors here all came from a man in his fifties or sixties with HIV. Each CDR3 is given with its conserved first and last residue. Fields, in order: J gene, V gene, D gene, clone size, CDR3 protein, CDR3 DNA. The D gene is left open where the match is weak. Clone size is given for some rows only: seen once, a few or many times, or a class if the clone is expanded.

TRBJ2-7 TRBV5-6 . . CASSLGLSEQYF TGTGCCAGCAGCTTGGGACTGAGCGAGCAGTACTTC
TRBJ2-2 TRBV4-1 TRBD2 . CASSQQGGDTGELFF TGCGCCAGCAGCCAACAGGGAGGGGACACCGGGGAGCTGTTTTTT
TRBJ2-2 TRBV4-2 TRBD2 . CASSQDQLAGVNGGELFF TGTGCCAGCAGCCAAGATCAACTAGCGGGGGTAAATGGCGGGGAGCTGTTTTTT
TRBJ1-2 TRBV4-1 . . CASSQDSQALYGYTF TGCGCCAGCAGCCAAGATAGTCAGGCTCTCTATGGCTACACCTTC
TRBJ1-2 TRBV10-3 . . CAIRGGGGDRIYGYTF TGTGCCATCAGGGGTGGTGGGGGCGACCGTATCTATGGCTACACCTTC
TRBJ1-6 TRBV4-1 . . CASSQDPEGWNSPLHF TGCGCCAGCAGCCAAGATCCGGAGGGATGGAATTCACCCCTCCACTTT
TRBJ1-3 TRBV6-6 . . CAGGGSSGNTIYF TGTGCAGGTGGGGGCAGCTCTGGAAACACCATATATTTT
TRBJ2-5 TRBV19 TRBD2 few CASSIVSTSGPFQETQYF TGTGCCAGTAGTATTGTCTCGACTAGCGGGCCCTTCCAAGAGACCCAGTACTTC
TRBJ2-2 TRBV28 TRBD2 . CASSFWNSGSGTGELFF TGTGCCAGCAGTTTTTGGAATAGCGGGAGTGGCACCGGGGAGCTGTTTTTT
TRBJ1-2 TRBV30 . . CAWSVKGGEDGYTF TGTGCCTGGAGTGTAAAAGGGGGTGAAGATGGCTACACCTTC
TRBJ2-1 TRBV12-5 . . CASGSLVYNEQFF TGTGCTAGTGGTTCTCTGGTCTACAATGAGCAGTTCTTC
TRBJ2-5 TRBV19 . . CASTVVEGRQETQYF TGTGCCAGTACCGTCGTGGAGGGTCGGCAAGAGACCCAGTACTTC
TRBJ2-3 TRBV20-1 . . CSAGPNTQYF TGCAGTGCTGGCCCTAATACGCAGTATTTT
TRBJ2-2 TRBV19 . . CASSIVGLTRTGELFF TGTGCCAGTAGTATAGTAGGGCTCACCCGCACCGGGGAGCTGTTTTTT
TRBJ1-1 TRBV28 . few CASSYPPGSPEAFF TGTGCCAGCAGTTACCCACCGGGGAGCCCTGAAGCTTTCTTT
TRBJ1-2 TRBV19 TRBD1 . CASMRWTGNNYGYTF TGTGCCAGCATGAGGTGGACAGGGAACAACTATGGCTACACCTTC
TRBJ1-3 TRBV28 TRBD1 once CASSWKDRGSGNTIYF TGTGCCAGCAGTTGGAAGGACAGGGGATCTGGAAACACCATATATTTT
TRBJ2-1 TRBV7-6 . . CASSLVTGTWDEQFF TGTGCCAGCAGCTTAGTAACTGGGACATGGGATGAGCAGTTCTTC
TRBJ1-2 TRBV6-1 TRBD1 once CASSVAGQGGNYGYTF TGTGCCAGCAGTGTCGCGGGACAGGGGGGAAACTATGGCTACACCTTC
TRBJ2-3 TRBV13 TRBD1 . CASSVGQVITDTQYF TGTGCCAGCAGCGTGGGACAGGTGATCACAGATACGCAGTATTTT
TRBJ1-1 TRBV19 . . CASSIAGIYTEAFF TGTGCCAGTAGTATAGCCGGGATCTACACTGAAGCTTTCTTT
TRBJ1-1 TRBV7-9 . . CASSFVDTEAFF TGTGCCAGCAGCTTCGTGGACACTGAAGCTTTCTTT
TRBJ2-1 TRBV11-2 . . CASSPQLGNEQFF TGTGCCAGCAGCCCCCAACTAGGCAATGAGCAGTTCTTC
TRBJ2-1 TRBV7-9 TRBD2 . CASSPRPASGYYNEQFF TGTGCCAGCAGCCCCCGTCCCGCTAGCGGATACTACAATGAGCAGTTCTTC
TRBJ2-7 TRBV6-4 TRBD1 . CASSDSRGTGRPSYEQYF TGTGCCAGCAGTGACTCCCGGGGGACAGGCAGACCCTCCTACGAGCAGTACTTC
TRBJ1-3 TRBV19 . . CASSITVGRNTIYF TGTGCCAGTAGTATTACGGTCGGACGAAACACCATATATTTT
TRBJ2-2 TRBV19 . . CASRSGLVGELFF TGTGCCAGCCGATCGGGGTTGGTCGGGGAGCTGTTTTTT
TRBJ1-5 TRBV4-1 . . CASSQESRDQPQHF TGCGCCAGCAGCCAAGAAAGTAGGGATCAGCCCCAGCATTTT
TRBJ2-5 TRBV30 . . CAWNSGTFQETQYF TGTGCCTGGAACTCCGGGACCTTCCAAGAGACCCAGTACTTC
TRBJ2-2 TRBV7-2 . . CASSLALGRGGSTGELFF TGTGCCAGCAGCTTAGCGCTAGGCCGGGGCGGAAGCACCGGGGAGCTGTTTTTT
TRBJ2-3 TRBV30 TRBD1 once CAWSGYRGSDTQYF TGTGCCTGGAGTGGGTACAGGGGATCGGATACGCAGTATTTT
TRBJ2-7 TRBV27 TRBD1 . CASSFSSPTTGAYEQYF TGTGCCAGCAGTTTTTCTTCTCCTACTACAGGGGCCTACGAGCAGTACTTC
TRBJ1-2 TRBV7-2 . . CASSSSGTVSYGYTF TGTGCCAGCAGCTCGTCCGGGACGGTGTCGTATGGCTACACCTTC
TRBJ2-2 TRBV27 TRBD1 few CASRIGWTGAGELFF TGTGCCAGCAGAATTGGGTGGACAGGGGCCGGGGAGCTGTTTTTT
TRBJ2-7 TRBV5-4 . . CASSLEGEQYF TGTGCCAGCAGCTTGGAAGGCGAGCAGTACTTC
TRBJ1-2 TRBV11-2 . . CASSAGPSYGYTF TGTGCCAGCAGCGCGGGACCGAGCTATGGCTACACCTTC
TRBJ2-5 TRBV5-4 . . CASKNGYQETQYF TGTGCCAGCAAGAATGGGTACCAAGAGACCCAGTACTTC
TRBJ2-6 TRBV18 . . CASSPRQPDPSGANVLTF TGTGCCAGCTCACCACGGCAGCCCGACCCCTCTGGGGCCAACGTCCTGACTTTC
TRBJ2-7 TRBV6-5 TRBD2 . CASSYSLAGGHDEQYF TGTGCCAGCAGTTACTCTCTAGCGGGGGGGCATGACGAGCAGTACTTC
TRBJ2-5 TRBV6-1 . . CASSDAAGGGETQYF TGTGCCAGCAGTGATGCGGCAGGGGGAGGAGAGACCCAGTACTTC
TRBJ2-6 TRBV6-5 . . CASSSGRVAGANVLTF TGTGCCAGCAGTTCCGGACGGGTCGCTGGGGCCAACGTCCTGACTTTC
TRBJ2-2 TRBV7-9 . . CASSYPRGANTGELFF TGTGCCAGCAGCTACCCAAGGGGAGCGAACACCGGGGAGCTGTTTTTT
TRBJ1-1 TRBV28 . . CASSSFGRTEAFF TGTGCCAGCAGCTCCTTCGGGAGGACTGAAGCTTTCTTT
TRBJ1-1 TRBV15 . once CATSRRRNTEAFF TGTGCCACCAGCCGAAGAAGGAACACTGAAGCTTTCTTT
TRBJ1-4 TRBV27 . . CASSKWQGRNEKLFF TGTGCCAGCAGCAAATGGCAGGGGCGTAATGAAAAACTGTTTTTT
TRBJ1-3 TRBV27 . . CASSALGRTSGNTIYF TGTGCCAGCAGTGCACTGGGACGGACCTCTGGAAACACCATATATTTT
TRBJ2-2 TRBV28 . . CASSSPGLRGGTGELFF TGTGCCAGCAGTTCCCCTGGGTTGCGAGGGGGGACCGGGGAGCTGTTTTTT
TRBJ2-7 TRBV28 . . CASSLRQGGSVSYEQYF TGTGCCAGCAGTTTGCGGCAGGGGGGCAGCGTTTCCTACGAGCAGTACTTC
TRBJ1-1 TRBV29-1 . once CSVEEVVRGEAFF TGCAGCGTTGAAGAGGTGGTCAGGGGTGAAGCTTTCTTT
TRBJ2-7 TRBV2 . . CASSEVGNSYEQYF TGTGCCAGCAGTGAGGTAGGGAACTCCTACGAGCAGTACTTC
TRBJ2-3 TRBV2 TRBD2 . CARYGIASGGQDTQYF TGTGCCCGCTACGGCATCGCTAGCGGGGGGCAGGATACGCAGTATTTT
TRBJ2-1 TRBV7-9 . . CASSLVGRGDEQFF TGTGCCAGCAGCTTAGTGGGCCGAGGGGATGAGCAGTTCTTC
TRBJ2-1 TRBV19 TRBD2 once CASSIGLAGRYNEQFF TGTGCCAGTAGTATAGGACTAGCGGGTCGATACAATGAGCAGTTCTTC
TRBJ1-5 TRBV13 TRBD1 . CASSSGTGGGQPQHF TGTGCCAGCAGTTCCGGGACAGGGGGCGGTCAGCCCCAGCATTTT
TRBJ2-7 TRBV12-5 . . CASGRFSYEQYF TGTGCTAGTGGACGGTTCTCCTACGAGCAGTACTTC